Presented here are 31 T cell receptor beta chains from one specimen sequenced in a study of blood T cell repertoires in COVID-19. Repertoires were generated with immunoSEQ multiplex PCR, while TCRdb's copy carries only in-frame clones and drops some. Among 250,000 to 300,000 clones listed, roughly nine tenths were seen once. The sample was peripheral blood. Receptors originate from a woman aged 25-40 years with COVID-19, enrolled during active disease.

The V gene is TRBV3-1 (or the pseudogene TRBV3-2), the J gene TRBJ1-5; D remains ambiguous. This CDR3 has 15 amino acids. V was cut by 0 bases and J by 4 bases, with 10 bases left in between. CDR1 is LGHDT and CDR2 is YNNKEL in the germline V gene (reference sequence). CDR3 protein: CASSQELSLNQPQHF. The CDR3, as DNA: TGTGCCAGCAGCCAAGAACTGTCCTTAAATCAGCCCCAGCATTTT.

The rearrangement uses TRBV4-1 and TRBJ1-4; 8 bases line up with TRBD1. The CDR3 extends over 18 amino acids. CDR1 and CDR2 (germline): MGHRA, YSYEKL. V gave up 1 base and J gave up 10 bases; unmatched junction bases: 17. CDR3 bases: TGCGCCAGCAGCCAAGGCGGCATGGACAGGGCAAAAAGGGGAAAACTGTTTTTT. This gives the protein CASSQGGMDRAKRGKLFF.

V usage is TRBV6-1 and J usage is TRBJ1-1, with 7 positions matching TRBD1. Germline V gene sequence: CDR1 MNHNS, CDR2 SASEGT. V shed 4 bases and J 0 bases; nucleotides not matched to a gene: 11. This CDR3 is built from 17 residues. The CDR3 nucleotides read TGTGCCAGCAGTGCTGTCGGACAGGTGCCTTTGAACACTGAAGCTTTCTTT. Protein sequence: CASSAVGQVPLNTEAFF.

V usage is TRBV7-9 and J usage is TRBJ1-3, with a weak D call TRBD1 (6 bases). Germline loops: CDR1 SEHNR, CDR2 FQNEAQ (reference sequence). The CDR3 contains 13 residues. Trimming cost V 3 bases and J 10 bases, with 13 bases left between them. The CDR3 DNA follows: TGTGCCAGCAGCTTCCCGTCCCAGGGGACCATATATTTT. It is translated as CASSFPSQGTIYF.

The genes are TRBV25-1 and TRBJ1-2, with 7 nucleotides matching TRBD1. CDR3 length: 14 residues. The V segment lost 1 base and the J segment 4 bases; nucleotides outside the gene matches: 3. Germline CDR1 and CDR2: MGHDK and SYGVNS. CDR3 amino acids: CASSESGQAYGYTF. Written as DNA, the CDR3 is TGTGCCAGCAGTGAATCAGGACAGGCCTATGGCTACACCTTC.

The chain links TRBV2 to TRBJ2-5, with 10 positions matching TRBD1. J was trimmed by 2 bases and V by 6 bases; bases with no gene match: 9. This CDR3 is built from 16 residues. From germline, CDR1 is SNHLY and CDR2 FYNNEI. The CDR3: CASSTSPGQGQETQYF. CDR3 DNA sequence: TGTGCCAGCAGCACTTCCCCGGGACAGGGGCAAGAGACCCAGTACTTC.

V gene TRBV29-1 combines with J gene TRBJ2-5; D is perhaps TRBD2 (6 bases). The germline V gene encodes CDR1 SQVTM and CDR2 ANQGSEA. Deletions cut 3 bases from V and 2 bases from J, with 13 bases between. CDR3 length: 14 residues. CDR3 coding DNA: TGCAGCGTTGATTGGGGGGACCTACAAGAGACCCAGTACTTC. It codes for CSVDWGDLQETQYF.

V is TRBV5-1 and J is TRBJ2-1; 11 nucleotides agree with TRBD2. Germline CDR1 is SGHRS and CDR2 is YFSETQ. This CDR3 spans 16 amino acids. Trimming cost V 5 bases and J 4 bases; bases outside gene matches: 8. CDR3 region: CASRPASGGLYNEQFF. As DNA, the CDR3 is TGCGCCAGCAGACCCGCTAGCGGGGGGCTATACAATGAGCAGTTCTTC.

The rearrangement uses TRBV19 and TRBJ1-4; a weak D match, TRBD1 (6 bases). V lost 7 bases and J lost 12, with 12 bases in between. Germline V lookup: CDR1 LNHDA, CDR2 SQIVND (reference sequence). This CDR3 is 11 amino acids long. The CDR3 sequence: CASINRDELFF. DNA for the CDR3: TGTGCCAGTATCAACAGGGACGAACTGTTTTTT. Using reference TRBV19 and TRBJ1-4 for the parts outside the CDR3, the full variable domain is DGGITQSPKYLFRKEGQNVTLSCEQNLNHDAMYWYRQDPGQGLRLIYYSQIVNDFQKGDIAEGYSVSREKKESFPLTVTSAQKNPTAFYLCASINRDELFFGSGTQLSVL.

V is TRBV29-1 and J is TRBJ2-7; 12 positions match TRBD1. The germline gives CDR1 SQVTM, CDR2 ANQGSEA. The CDR3 has 12 residues. The V gene end was trimmed by 6 bases and the J gene end by 4 bases; junction bases not matched to a gene: 1. The CDR3 protein is CSVGQGAYEQYF. CDR3 bases: TGCAGCGTGGGACAGGGGGCGTACGAGCAGTACTTC.

The chain combines TRBV19 with TRBJ2-2; D gene unclear. The CDR3 covers 11 residues. V lost 5 bases, J lost 7 bases, and 5 bases lay in between. CDR1 and CDR2 (germline): LNHDA, SQIVND (reference sequence). The CDR3 bases are TGTGCCAGTAGTGTCCTCGGGGAGCTGTTTTTT. It yields the protein CASSVLGELFF.

The chain carries TRBV28 and TRBJ2-3, with D perhaps matching TRBD1 (6 bases). The CDR3 is 13 amino acids. The germline CDR1 and CDR2 sequences are MDHEN and SYDVKM. Deletions cut 5 bases from V and 5 bases from J, with 11 bases between. This chain's CDR3 is CASSTGFRDTQYF. CDR3 DNA: TGTGCCAGCAGTACAGGGTTTCGAGATACGCAGTATTTT.

The rearrangement links TRBV12-3 or TRBV12-4 to TRBJ1-6; unclear D gene. The V gene lost 2 bases and the J gene lost 5 bases, with 4 bases spanning the gap. CDR3 length: 13 amino acids. CDR3 region: CASSLLNNSPLHF. CDR3 coding DNA: TGTGCCAGCAGTTTATTAAATAATTCACCCCTCCACTTT.

The rearrangement joins TRBV28 to TRBJ1-4; D unresolved. This CDR3 is built from 16 residues. Trimming shortened V by 1 base and J by 0 bases, and 9 bases separated the two germline ends. The germline CDR1 and CDR2 sequences are MDHEN and SYDVKM. CDR3 amino acids: CASSLSSRTTNEKLFF. In DNA form, the CDR3 reads TGTGCCAGCAGTTTATCATCGCGTACAACTAATGAAAAACTGTTTTTT.

The chain carries TRBV24-1 and TRBJ2-6, with TRBD1 as a possible D gene (5 bases). The CDR3 covers 22 residues. Germline V lookup: CDR1 KGHDR, CDR2 SFDVKD. Trimming took off 2 bases at V and 0 bases at J, with 25 bases between the two ends. The CDR3 reads CATSDYLGHKTDLSSGANVLTF. DNA for the CDR3: TGTGCCACCAGTGATTATTTAGGTCACAAGACAGACCTAAGCTCTGGGGCCAACGTCCTGACTTTC.

J is TRBJ2-7 and V is TRBV7-9; D uncertain. Trimming pared 1 base from V and 1 base from J, leaving 8 bases between. The CDR3 runs 14 residues. CDR1 and CDR2 from the germline V gene are SEHNR and FQNEAQ (reference sequence). The CDR3 reads CASSLGAFSYEQYF. The DNA of the CDR3 is TGTGCCAGCAGCTTAGGAGCGTTTTCCTACGAGCAGTACTTC.

Here the CDR3 reads CAFVGGQPQHF. The CDR3 nucleotides are TGTGCGTTTGTCGGAGGACAGCCCCAGCATTTT. The chain carries TRBV21-1 and TRBJ1-5. TRBV21-1 is shown as a pseudogene. There are 11 residues in the CDR3.

This chain connects TRBV29-1 to TRBJ2-1; 10 nucleotides match TRBD1. The CDR3 sequence is 15 residues long. The trim removed 3 bases at V and 6 bases at J, leaving 8 bases unmatched. Germline V lookup: CDR1 SQVTM, CDR2 ANQGSEA. The CDR3 DNA sequence: TGCAGCGTTGATGGGGACAGGGGTGGATCCAATGAGCAGTTCTTC. Its protein product is CSVDGDRGGSNEQFF.

The chain couples TRBV6-2 or TRBV6-3 to TRBJ2-5, with D possibly being TRBD2 (5 bases). This CDR3 is 14 amino acids long. The ends were cut back, 2 bases at V and 3 bases at J, with 10 bases in the middle. Looked up from germline, CDR1 is MNHEY and CDR2 is SVGEGT. The CDR3 region has the DNA TGTGCCAGCAGTTACACCGGGATTAAAGAGACCCAGTACTTC. This translates into CASSYTGIKETQYF.

The CDR3 sequence: CATQVAGSETQYF. CDR3 DNA sequence: TGCGCCACCCAGGTTGCCGGTTCAGAGACCCAGTACTTC. The chain carries TRBV10-1 and TRBJ2-5; unclear D gene. Germline V gene data show CDR1 as WNHNN and CDR2 as SYGVQD (reference sequence). This CDR3 region has 13 residues. The V end was cut by 10 bases, the J end by 4 bases, with 16 bases between.

CDR3 DNA sequence: TGTGCCAGCAGTAACGGGGGGGCAGAGACCCAGTACTTC. Translated, it gives CASSNGGAETQYF. The rearrangement joins TRBV12-3 or TRBV12-4 to TRBJ2-5; 8 nucleotides align to TRBD2. With 5 bases clipped from V and 4 bases from J, the junction kept 3 bases outside the gene matches. The CDR3 has 13 amino acids.

This chain joins TRBV15 and TRBJ2-3; TRBD1 is a possible D gene (6 bases). The CDR3 loop spans 17 amino acids. Between the trimmed V and J ends, which lost 2 bases and 2 bases, there was a span of 17 bases. CDR1 is LNHNV and CDR2 is YYDKDF in the germline V gene (reference sequence). The CDR3 loop is CATSRSKQGGDTDTQYF. CDR3 bases: TGTGCCACCAGCAGAAGTAAACAGGGTGGGGACACAGATACGCAGTATTTT. Filled out from reference TRBV15 and TRBJ2-3, the complete variable domain reads DAMVIQNPRYQVTQFGKPVTLSCSQTLNHNVMYWYQQKSSQAPKLLFHYYDKDFNNEADTPDNFQSRRPNTSFCFLDIRSPGLGDTAMYLCATSRSKQGGDTDTQYFGPGTRLTVL.

This chain connects TRBV27 to TRBJ1-5; weak D call: TRBD1 (6 bases). V was clipped by 8 bases and J by 2 bases, with 10 bases between them. The CDR3 is 13 residues long. Germline assignment: CDR1 MNHEY and CDR2 SMNVEV (reference sequence). The CDR3 nucleotides are TGTGCCAGCGGCCGGACAGGCAATCAGCCCCAGCATTTT. Amino acid sequence: CASGRTGNQPQHF.

The chain carries TRBV28 and TRBJ2-4; TRBD2 matches 7 bases. This CDR3 is built from 16 residues. V lost 7 bases to trimming and J lost 6 bases; unmatched junction nucleotides: 15. The germline CDR1 and CDR2 sequences are MDHEN and SYDVKM. CDR3 in amino acids: CASTRPWGGYRNIQYF. The CDR3 coding sequence is TGTGCCAGCACCCGCCCGTGGGGGGGTTATAGAAACATTCAGTACTTC.

The J gene is TRBJ2-1, the V gene TRBV18; possible D gene TRBD1, 6 bases. Germline V lookup: CDR1 KGHSH, CDR2 LQKENI. The CDR3 spans 15 residues. Trimming removed 3 bases at V and 4 bases at J, with 13 bases between. This chain's CDR3 is CASSPSRTVYNEQFF. DNA of the CDR3: TGTGCCAGCTCACCCTCCAGGACAGTATACAATGAGCAGTTCTTC.

The CDR3 protein is CASSQNRVRGEFF. CDR3 DNA sequence: TGTGCCAGCAGCCAAAACAGGGTACGGGGGGAGTTCTTC. V usage is TRBV7-9 and J usage is TRBJ2-1; possible D gene TRBD2, 7 bases. CDR3 length: 13 amino acids. Germline V gene sequence: CDR1 SEHNR, CDR2 FQNEAQ (reference sequence). The V and J ends lost 5 bases and 14 bases respectively, with 19 bases between them.

The chain has TRBV11-2 and TRBJ1-1; weak D call: TRBD1 (5 bases). CDR1 SGHAT and CDR2 FQNNGV come from the germline V gene. CDR3 length equals 12 residues. V shed 2 bases and J shed 11 bases, with 12 bases lying between them. In nucleotides, the CDR3 is TGTGCCAGCAGCTTACACGGGGGGGTCGCTTTCTTT. It yields the protein CASSLHGGVAFF. The full variable domain, its missing parts supplied by reference TRBV11-2 and TRBJ1-1, is EAGVAQSPRYKIIEKRQSVAFWCNPISGHATLYWYQQILGQGPKLLIQFQNNGVVDDSQLPKDRFSAERLKGVDSTLKIQPAKLEDSAVYLCASSLHGGVAFFGQGTRLTVV.

The CDR3 reads CAWSPVDRPNEKLFF. In DNA form, the CDR3 reads TGTGCCTGGAGTCCTGTGGACAGACCTAATGAAAAACTGTTTTTT. The chain links TRBV30 to TRBJ1-4; D possibly corresponds to TRBD1 (6 bases). The V end lost 2 bases, the J end lost 3 bases, and 13 bases lay between the germline ends. The CDR3 totals 15 residues. Germline CDR1 GTSNPN, CDR2 SVGIG (reference sequence).

The chain carries TRBV12-5 and TRBJ2-2, with TRBD1 matching 9 bases. The CDR3 length is 19 residues. V lost 0 bases and J lost 2; bases outside the gene matches: 10. Germline V CDR1 and CDR2: LGHNT, FRNRAP. CDR3 loop: CASGLVRGGQGRNTGELFF. Here the CDR3 DNA reads TGTGCTAGTGGTTTGGTACGGGGCGGACAGGGGAGAAACACCGGGGAGCTGTTTTTT. The full variable domain, completed using reference TRBV12-5 and TRBJ2-2, is DARVTQTPRHKVTEMGQEVTMRCQPILGHNTVFWYRQTMMQGLELLAYFRNRAPLDDSGMPKDRFSAEMPDATLATLKIQPSEPRDSAVYFCASGLVRGGQGRNTGELFFGEGSRLTVL.

This clone appeared a few times. The chain is built from TRBV4-2 and TRBJ1-5; D may be TRBD1 (5 bases). Germline CDR1 and CDR2: LGHNA and YNFKEQ. With 0 bases removed from V and 5 bases from J, the gap between germline ends came to 14 bases. The CDR3 contains 16 residues. In DNA, the CDR3 is TGTGCCAGCAGCCAAGAAGCAGGGCAGGTTCATCAGCCCCAGCATTTT. Amino acid sequence: CASSQEAGQVHQPQHF.

The J gene is TRBJ1-1, the V gene TRBV7-9; TRBD1 is a possible D gene (6 bases). There are 14 residues in the CDR3. V was pared by 5 bases and J by 0 bases, with 10 bases between. Germline V gene sequence: CDR1 SEHNR, CDR2 FQNEAQ (reference sequence). CDR3 bases: TGTGCCAGCAGCCCACAGGGATTGAACACTGAAGCTTTCTTT. Protein product: CASSPQGLNTEAFF. Looking up the rest from reference TRBV7-9 and TRBJ1-1 gives the full variable domain: DTGVSQNPRHKITKRGQNVTFRCDPISEHNRLYWYRQTLGQGPEFLTYFQNEAQLEKSRLLSDRFSAERPKGSFSTLEIQRTEQGDSAMYLCASSPQGLNTEAFFGQGTRLTVV.